These 4 T cell receptor beta chains originate from one sample sequenced in a study of tumor and adjacent non-tumor tissue in lung cancer. The library came from three nested PCR rounds adapted from ARM-PCR protocols. Using its own MiXCR run on the multiplex PCR reads, TCRdb lists one record per CDR3 protein. The table lists 40,000 to 55,000 distinct CDR3 sequences, just under 75% of them singletons, with about 23% in the top ten. The template was RNA from unsorted bulk tissue. More than 3 cm separated this lung sample from the edge of the tumor. Sequenced material: distant non-tumor lung tissue. The receptors were sampled from a woman in her sixties or seventies with non-small cell lung cancer.

J is TRBJ2-7 and V is TRBV4-2; D possibly corresponds to TRBD2 (5 bases). Trimming took 8 bases from V and 6 from J, leaving 23 bases between them. Germline loops: CDR1 LGHNA, CDR2 YNFKEQ. The CDR3 is made up of 15 amino acids. In DNA form, the CDR3 reads TGTGCCAGCGACCAACCAGATGGCGGAGGTAGCGAGCAGTACTTC. This codes for CASDQPDGGGSEQYF.

This clonotype was seen many times. The chain is built from TRBV14 and TRBJ1-6; D gene unclear. CDR3 length: 15 residues. V gave up 2 bases and J gave up 16 bases, with 21 bases separating them. Germline V lookup: CDR1 SGHDN, CDR2 FVKESK. CDR3 in amino acids: CASSQMLQAVAALHF. In DNA form, the CDR3 reads TGTGCCAGCAGCCAAATGTTGCAGGCCGTTGCAGCTCTCCACTTT.

Points on this clonotype: A read error may account for a junction end that differs from germline. The chain joins TRBV29-1 to TRBJ2-7, with 7 bases that match TRBD1. This CDR3 has 12 amino acids. Per germline, CDR1 SQVTM and CDR2 ANQGSEA. CDR3 nucleotides: TGCATCGTTGGGGGACAGACCTACGAGCAGTATTTC. Protein: CIVGGQTYEQYF.

With respect to this clonotype: One end of the junction is discordant with germline, which a read error may explain. The CDR3 sequence: CAGSLLSSGGACNEQFF. In DNA, the CDR3 is TGTGCCGGCAGCTTGTTATCCAGCGGGGGGGCGTGCAATGAACAGTTCTTC. The chain carries TRBV5-6 and TRBJ2-1; 10 bases map to TRBD2. CDR3 length: 17 residues. Per the germline V gene, CDR1 is SGHDT and CDR2 is YYEEEE.